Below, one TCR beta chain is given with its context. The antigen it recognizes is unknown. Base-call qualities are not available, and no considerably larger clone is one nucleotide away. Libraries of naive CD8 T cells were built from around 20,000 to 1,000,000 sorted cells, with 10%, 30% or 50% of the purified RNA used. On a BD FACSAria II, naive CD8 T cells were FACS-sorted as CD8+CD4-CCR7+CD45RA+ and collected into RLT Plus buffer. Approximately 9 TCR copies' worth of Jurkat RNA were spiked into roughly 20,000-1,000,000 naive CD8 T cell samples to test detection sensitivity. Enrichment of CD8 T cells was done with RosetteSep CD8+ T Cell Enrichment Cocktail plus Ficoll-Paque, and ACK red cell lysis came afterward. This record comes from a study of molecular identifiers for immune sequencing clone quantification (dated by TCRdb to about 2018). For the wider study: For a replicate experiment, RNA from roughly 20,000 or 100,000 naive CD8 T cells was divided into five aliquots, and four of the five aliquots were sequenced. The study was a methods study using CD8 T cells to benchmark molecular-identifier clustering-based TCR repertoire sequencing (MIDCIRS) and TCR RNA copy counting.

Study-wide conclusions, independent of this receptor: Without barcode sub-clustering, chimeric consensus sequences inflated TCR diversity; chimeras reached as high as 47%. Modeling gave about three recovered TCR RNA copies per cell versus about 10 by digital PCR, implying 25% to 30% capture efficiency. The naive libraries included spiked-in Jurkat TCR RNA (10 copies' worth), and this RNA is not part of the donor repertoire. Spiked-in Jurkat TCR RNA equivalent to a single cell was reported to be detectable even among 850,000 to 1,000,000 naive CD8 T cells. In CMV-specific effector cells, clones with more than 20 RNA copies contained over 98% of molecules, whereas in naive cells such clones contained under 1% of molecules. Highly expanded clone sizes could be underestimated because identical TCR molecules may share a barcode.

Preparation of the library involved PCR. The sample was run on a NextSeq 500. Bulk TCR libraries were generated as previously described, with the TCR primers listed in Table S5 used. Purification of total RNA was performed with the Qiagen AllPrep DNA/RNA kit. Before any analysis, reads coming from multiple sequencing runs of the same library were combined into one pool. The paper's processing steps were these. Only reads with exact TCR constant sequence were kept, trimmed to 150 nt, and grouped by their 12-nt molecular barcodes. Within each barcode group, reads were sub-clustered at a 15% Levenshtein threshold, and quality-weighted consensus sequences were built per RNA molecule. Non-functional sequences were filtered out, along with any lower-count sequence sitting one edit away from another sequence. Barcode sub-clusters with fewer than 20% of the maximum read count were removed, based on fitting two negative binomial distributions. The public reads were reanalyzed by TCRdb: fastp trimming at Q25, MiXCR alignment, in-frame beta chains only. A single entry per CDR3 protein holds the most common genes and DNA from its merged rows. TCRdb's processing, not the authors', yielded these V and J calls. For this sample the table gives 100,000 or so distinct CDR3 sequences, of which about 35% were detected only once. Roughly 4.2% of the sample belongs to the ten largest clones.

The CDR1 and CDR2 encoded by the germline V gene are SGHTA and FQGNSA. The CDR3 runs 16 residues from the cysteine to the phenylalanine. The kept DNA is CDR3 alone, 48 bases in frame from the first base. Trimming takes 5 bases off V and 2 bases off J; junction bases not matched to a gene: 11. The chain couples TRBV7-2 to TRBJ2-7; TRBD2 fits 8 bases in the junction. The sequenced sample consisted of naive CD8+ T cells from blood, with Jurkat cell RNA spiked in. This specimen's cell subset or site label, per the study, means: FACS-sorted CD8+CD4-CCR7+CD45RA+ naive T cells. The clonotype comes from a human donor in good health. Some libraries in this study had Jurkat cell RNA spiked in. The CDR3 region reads CASSPRSLAETYEQYF. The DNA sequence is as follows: TGTGCCAGCAGCCCCCGATCACTAGCGGAAACCTACGAGCAGTACTTC. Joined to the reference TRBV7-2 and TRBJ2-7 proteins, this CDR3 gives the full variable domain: GAGVSQSPSNKVTEKGKDVELRCDPISGHTALYWYRQSLGQGLEFLIYFQGNSAPDKSGLPSDRFSAERTGGSVSTLTIQRTQQEDSAVYLCASSPRSLAETYEQYFGPGTRLTVT.